Presented here are 3 T cell receptor beta chains from one specimen sequenced in a study of blood T cell repertoires in COVID-19. TCRdb keeps only in-frame clones here, not all; method: immunoSEQ multiplex PCR. The data hold a few hundred thousand clones, with approximately 84% observed a single time. What was sequenced was PBMCs or T cells enriched from blood (not recorded which). The receptors derive from a woman aged 50 to 65 who had been exposed to COVID-19.

The genes are TRBV5-5 and TRBJ1-1; D not certain. The germline V and J ends were trimmed by 1 base and 1 base, with 11 bases remaining between them. CDR3 length: 15 residues. In germline, CDR1 is SGHKS, CDR2 YYEKEE (reference sequence). DNA for the CDR3: TGTGCCAGCAGCTTGAGGTCAGCGTCGAACACTGAAGCTTTCTTT. It translates to CASSLRSASNTEAFF. Full variable domain (remainder filled in from reference TRBV5-5 and TRBJ1-1): DAGVTQSPTHLIKTRGQQVTLRCSPISGHKSVSWYQQVLGQGPQFIFQYYEKEERGRGNFPDRFSARQFPNYSSELNVNALLLGDSALYLCASSLRSASNTEAFFGQGTRLTVV.

This clone turned up a few times. The chain recombines TRBV29-1 with TRBJ1-2, with TRBD1 as a possible D gene (5 bases). Germline V gene data show CDR1 as SQVTM and CDR2 as ANQGSEA. The CDR3 has 13 residues. V lost 5 bases, J lost 7 bases, and 17 bases lay in between. This chain's CDR3 is CSVNTDGGRGYTF. The CDR3 DNA reads TGCAGCGTTAATACAGACGGGGGACGTGGCTACACCTTC.

The genes are TRBV7-2 and TRBJ1-4; D possibly corresponds to TRBD1 (6 bases). The germline gives CDR1 SGHTA, CDR2 FQGNSA. The CDR3 runs 14 residues. The V and J ends lost 4 bases and 8 bases respectively, with 14 bases between them. CDR3 sequence reads: CASSSNRVGEKLFF. For the CDR3, the DNA is TGTGCCAGCAGCTCCAACAGGGTGGGGGAAAAACTGTTTTTT.